This T cell receptor beta chain was found in a study of blood T cell repertoires in COVID-19. At the level of the study: Donors in the United States, Italy and Spain gave samples during acute or convalescent COVID-19.

V gave up 1 base and J gave up 4 bases, with 11 bases separating them. Germline-derived CDR1 and CDR2 are MGHRA and YSYEKL. This CDR3 region has 16 residues. Per the study methods: Reference gene primer amplification gave estimated nucleated cell counts. The table came from immunoSEQ multiplex PCR; TCRdb's copy has only in-frame clones and leaves some out. V and J calls plus clone size are reproduced from that table; the DNA served to infer D and trimming. The sample comprises about 220,000 clones, around 90% of which are singletons, and about 14% rests with the top ten. Contact with a PCR-confirmed or clinician-diagnosed COVID-19 case occurred within 2 weeks of entry.

The sample taken for sequencing was PBMCs or T cells enriched from blood (not recorded which). The chain combines TRBV4-1 with TRBJ1-6; possible D gene TRBD1, 6 bases. The source of this sequence is a man aged 25 to 40 who had been exposed to COVID-19. CDR3 DNA sequence: TGCGCCAGCAGCCAAGTGGGGACAAATTATAATTCACCCCTCCACTTT. It is translated as CASSQVGTNYNSPLHF.